This T cell receptor (beta chain) stems from a study of blood T cell repertoires in COVID-19. Study information: Samples representing acute and convalescent COVID-19 were sourced from the United States, Italy and Spain. T cells, B-cell-depleted T cells, or PBMCs supplied cDNA or gDNA.

V was clipped by 6 bases and J by 0 bases; unmatched bases: 6. The CDR3 runs to 15 residues. The germline V gene has CDR1 MNHEY and CDR2 SVGAGI. Per the original data handling: Quantification of nucleated cells was approximated via reference gene primer amplification. Measured with immunoSEQ multiplex PCR; TCRdb has only the in-frame clones, and not every one. That table furnishes V, J and clone size, whereas the DNA furnished D and trimming. The sample consists of over 65,000 clones, around 86% of them appearing once. The chain carries TRBV6-5 and TRBJ2-7; TRBD1 matches at 9 bases. The sample was peripheral blood. This receptor was obtained from a man younger than 40 with acute or convalescent COVID-19. The CDR3 spells CASSLDRGLSYEQYF. CDR3 DNA: TGTGCCAGCAGCCTGGACAGGGGTCTCTCCTACGAGCAGTACTTC.